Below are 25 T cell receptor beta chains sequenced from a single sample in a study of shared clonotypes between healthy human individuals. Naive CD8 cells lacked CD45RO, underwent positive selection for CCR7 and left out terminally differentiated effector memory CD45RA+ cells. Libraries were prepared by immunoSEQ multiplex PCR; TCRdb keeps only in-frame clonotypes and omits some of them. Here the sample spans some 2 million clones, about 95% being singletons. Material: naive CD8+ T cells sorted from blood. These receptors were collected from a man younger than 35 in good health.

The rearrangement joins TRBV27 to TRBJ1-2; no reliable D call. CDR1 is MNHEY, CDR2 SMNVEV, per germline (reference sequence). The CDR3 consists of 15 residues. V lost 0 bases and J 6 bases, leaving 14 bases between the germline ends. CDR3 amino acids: CASSLSYGYSDGYTF. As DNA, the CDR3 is TGTGCCAGCAGTTTATCGTATGGTTACTCGGATGGCTACACCTTC.

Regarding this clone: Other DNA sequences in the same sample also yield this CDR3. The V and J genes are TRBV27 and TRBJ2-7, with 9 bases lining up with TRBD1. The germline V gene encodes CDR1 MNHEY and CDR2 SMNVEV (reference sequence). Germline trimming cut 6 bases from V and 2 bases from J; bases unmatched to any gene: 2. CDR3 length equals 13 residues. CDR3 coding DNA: TGTGCCAGCAGGGGACAGGGAGCCTACGAGCAGTACTTC. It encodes CASRGQGAYEQYF.

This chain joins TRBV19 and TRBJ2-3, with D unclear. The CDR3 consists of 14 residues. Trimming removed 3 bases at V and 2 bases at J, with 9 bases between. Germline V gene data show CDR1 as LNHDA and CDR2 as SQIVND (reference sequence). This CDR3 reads CASSIRIHTDTQYF. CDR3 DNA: TGTGCCAGTAGTATCAGGATTCACACAGATACGCAGTATTTT.

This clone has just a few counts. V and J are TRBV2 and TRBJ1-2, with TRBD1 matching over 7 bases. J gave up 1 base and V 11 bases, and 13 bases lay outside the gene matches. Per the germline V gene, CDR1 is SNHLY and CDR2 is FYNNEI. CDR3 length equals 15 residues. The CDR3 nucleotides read TGTGCCTCATTGGAAGACAGGGAGAGTAACTATGGCTACACCTTC. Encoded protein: CASLEDRESNYGYTF. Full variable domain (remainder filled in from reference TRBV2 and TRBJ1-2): EPEVTQTPSHQVTQMGQEVILRCVPISNHLYFYWYRQILGQKVEFLVSFYNNEISEKSEIFDDQFSVERPDGSNFTLKIRSTKLEDSAMYFCASLEDRESNYGYTFGSGTRLTVV.

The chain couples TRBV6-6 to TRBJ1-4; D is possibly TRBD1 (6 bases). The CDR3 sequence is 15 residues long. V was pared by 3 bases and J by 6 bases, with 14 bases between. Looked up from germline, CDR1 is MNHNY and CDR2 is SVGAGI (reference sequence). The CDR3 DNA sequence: TGTGCCAGCAGTTATAGGACAGTTGGGGATGAAAAACTGTTTTTT. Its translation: CASSYRTVGDEKLFF.

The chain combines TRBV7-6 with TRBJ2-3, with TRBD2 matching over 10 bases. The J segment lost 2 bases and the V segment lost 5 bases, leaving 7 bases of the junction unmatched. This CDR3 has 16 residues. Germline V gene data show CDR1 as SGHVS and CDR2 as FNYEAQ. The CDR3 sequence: CASSPGLAAITDTQYF. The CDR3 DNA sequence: TGTGCCAGCAGCCCCGGACTAGCGGCTATCACAGATACGCAGTATTTT.

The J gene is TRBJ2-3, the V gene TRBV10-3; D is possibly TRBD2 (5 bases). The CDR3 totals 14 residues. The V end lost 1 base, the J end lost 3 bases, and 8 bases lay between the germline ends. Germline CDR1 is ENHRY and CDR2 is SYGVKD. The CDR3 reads CAISELGVTDTQYF. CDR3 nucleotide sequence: TGTGCCATCAGTGAGTTGGGAGTAACAGATACGCAGTATTTT.

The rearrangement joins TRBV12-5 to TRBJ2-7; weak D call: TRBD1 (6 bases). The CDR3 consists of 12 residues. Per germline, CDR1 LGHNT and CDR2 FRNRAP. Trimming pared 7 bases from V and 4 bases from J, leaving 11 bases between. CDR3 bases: TGTGCTAGTGCCTGGGACATTTACGAGCAGTACTTC. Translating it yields CASAWDIYEQYF. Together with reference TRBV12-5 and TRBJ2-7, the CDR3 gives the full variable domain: DARVTQTPRHKVTEMGQEVTMRCQPILGHNTVFWYRQTMMQGLELLAYFRNRAPLDDSGMPKDRFSAEMPDATLATLKIQPSEPRDSAVYFCASAWDIYEQYFGPGTRLTVT.

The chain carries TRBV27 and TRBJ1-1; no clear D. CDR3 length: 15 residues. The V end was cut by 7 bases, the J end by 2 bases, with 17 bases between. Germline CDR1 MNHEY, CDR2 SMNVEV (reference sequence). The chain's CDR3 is CASTPLAGGNTEAFF. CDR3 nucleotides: TGTGCCAGCACCCCACTGGCAGGAGGAAACACTGAAGCTTTCTTT.

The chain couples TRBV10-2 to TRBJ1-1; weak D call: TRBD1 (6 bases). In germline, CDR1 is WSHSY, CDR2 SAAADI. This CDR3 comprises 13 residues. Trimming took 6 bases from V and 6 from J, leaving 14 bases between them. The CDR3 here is CASSRTGAAEAFF. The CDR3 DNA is TGCGCCAGCAGCCGAACGGGGGCCGCTGAAGCTTTCTTT.

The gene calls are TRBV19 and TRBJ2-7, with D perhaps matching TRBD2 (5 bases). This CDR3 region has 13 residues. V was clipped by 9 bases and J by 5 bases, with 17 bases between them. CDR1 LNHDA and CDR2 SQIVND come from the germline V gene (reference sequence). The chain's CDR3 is CASSWRLGHEQYF. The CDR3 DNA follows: TGTGCCAGCAGTTGGAGGCTCGGCCACGAGCAGTACTTC. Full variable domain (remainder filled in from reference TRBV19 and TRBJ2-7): DGGITQSPKYLFRKEGQNVTLSCEQNLNHDAMYWYRQDPGQGLRLIYYSQIVNDFQKGDIAEGYSVSREKKESFPLTVTSAQKNPTAFYLCASSWRLGHEQYFGPGTRLTVT.

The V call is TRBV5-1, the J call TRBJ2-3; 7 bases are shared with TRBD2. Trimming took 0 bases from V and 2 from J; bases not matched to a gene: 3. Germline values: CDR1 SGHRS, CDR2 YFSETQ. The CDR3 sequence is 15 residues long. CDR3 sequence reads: CASSLVRDYTDTQYF. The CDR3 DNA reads TGCGCCAGCAGCTTGGTTAGGGACTACACAGATACGCAGTATTTT.

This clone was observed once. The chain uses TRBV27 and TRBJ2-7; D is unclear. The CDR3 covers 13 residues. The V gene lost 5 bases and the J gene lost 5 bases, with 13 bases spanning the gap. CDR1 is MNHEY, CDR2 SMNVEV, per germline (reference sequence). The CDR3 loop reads CASSPLTLHEQYF. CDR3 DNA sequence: TGTGCCAGCAGTCCCTTGACACTTCACGAGCAGTACTTC.

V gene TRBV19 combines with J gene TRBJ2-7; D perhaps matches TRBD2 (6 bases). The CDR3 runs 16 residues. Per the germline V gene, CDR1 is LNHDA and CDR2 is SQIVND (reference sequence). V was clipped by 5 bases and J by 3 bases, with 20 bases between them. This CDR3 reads CASSYDAGTGNYEQYF. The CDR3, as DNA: TGTGCCAGTAGTTATGATGCCGGGACTGGGAACTACGAGCAGTACTTC.

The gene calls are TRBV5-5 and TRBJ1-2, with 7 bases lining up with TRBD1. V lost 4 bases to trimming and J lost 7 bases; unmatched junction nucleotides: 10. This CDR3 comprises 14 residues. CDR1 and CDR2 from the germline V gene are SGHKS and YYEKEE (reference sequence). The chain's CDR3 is CASSEDIQGSGYTF. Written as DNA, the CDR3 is TGTGCCAGCAGCGAGGACATACAGGGGTCTGGCTACACCTTC.

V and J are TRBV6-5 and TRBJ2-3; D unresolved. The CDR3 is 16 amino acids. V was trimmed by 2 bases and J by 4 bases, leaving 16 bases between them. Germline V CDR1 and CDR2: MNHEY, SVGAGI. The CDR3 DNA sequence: TGTGCCAGCAGTTACCTCCCGGACCCCCCGGCAGATACGCAGTATTTT. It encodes CASSYLPDPPADTQYF.

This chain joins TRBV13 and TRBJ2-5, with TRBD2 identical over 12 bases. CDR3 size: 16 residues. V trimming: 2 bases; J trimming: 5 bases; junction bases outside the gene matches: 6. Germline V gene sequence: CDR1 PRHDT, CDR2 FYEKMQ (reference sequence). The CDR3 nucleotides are TGTGCCAGCAGCTTAAGACTAGCGGGAGTTTTTGAGACCCAGTACTTC. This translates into CASSLRLAGVFETQYF.

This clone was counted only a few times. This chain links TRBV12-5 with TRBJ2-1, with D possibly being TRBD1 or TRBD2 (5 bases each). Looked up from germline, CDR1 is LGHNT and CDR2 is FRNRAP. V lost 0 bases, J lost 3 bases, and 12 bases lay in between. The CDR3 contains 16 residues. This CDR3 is CASGLVLGTVYNEQFF. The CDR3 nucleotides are TGTGCTAGTGGTTTGGTACTGGGGACGGTCTACAATGAGCAGTTCTTC. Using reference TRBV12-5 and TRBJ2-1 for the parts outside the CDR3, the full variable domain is DARVTQTPRHKVTEMGQEVTMRCQPILGHNTVFWYRQTMMQGLELLAYFRNRAPLDDSGMPKDRFSAEMPDATLATLKIQPSEPRDSAVYFCASGLVLGTVYNEQFFGPGTRLTVL.

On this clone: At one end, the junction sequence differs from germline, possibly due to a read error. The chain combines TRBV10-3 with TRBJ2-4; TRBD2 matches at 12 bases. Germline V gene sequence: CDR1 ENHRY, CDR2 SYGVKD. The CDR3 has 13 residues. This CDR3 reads CAISDRLAGDPDF. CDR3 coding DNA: TGTGCCATCAGTGACCGACTAGCGGGGGACCCCGACTTC.

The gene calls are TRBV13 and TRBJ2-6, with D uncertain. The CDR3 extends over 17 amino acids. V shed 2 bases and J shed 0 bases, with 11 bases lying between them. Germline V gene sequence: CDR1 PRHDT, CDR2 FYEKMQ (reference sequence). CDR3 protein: CASSLRSVLSGANVLTF. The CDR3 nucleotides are TGTGCCAGCAGCTTAAGGTCAGTTCTCTCTGGGGCCAACGTCCTGACTTTC.

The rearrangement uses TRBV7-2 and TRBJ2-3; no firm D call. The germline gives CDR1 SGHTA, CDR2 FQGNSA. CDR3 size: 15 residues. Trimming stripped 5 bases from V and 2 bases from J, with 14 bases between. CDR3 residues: CASSRREKITDTQYF. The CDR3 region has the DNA TGTGCCAGCAGCCGCCGTGAGAAAATCACAGATACGCAGTATTTT. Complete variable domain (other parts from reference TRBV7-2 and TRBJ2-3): GAGVSQSPSNKVTEKGKDVELRCDPISGHTALYWYRQSLGQGLEFLIYFQGNSAPDKSGLPSDRFSAERTGGSVSTLTIQRTQQEDSAVYLCASSRREKITDTQYFGPGTRLTVL.

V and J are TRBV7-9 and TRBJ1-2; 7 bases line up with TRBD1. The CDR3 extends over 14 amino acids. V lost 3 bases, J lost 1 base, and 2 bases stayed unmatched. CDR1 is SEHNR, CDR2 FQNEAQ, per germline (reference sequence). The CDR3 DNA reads TGTGCCAGCAGCTTGACAGGGTATAACTATGGCTACACCTTC. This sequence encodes CASSLTGYNYGYTF.

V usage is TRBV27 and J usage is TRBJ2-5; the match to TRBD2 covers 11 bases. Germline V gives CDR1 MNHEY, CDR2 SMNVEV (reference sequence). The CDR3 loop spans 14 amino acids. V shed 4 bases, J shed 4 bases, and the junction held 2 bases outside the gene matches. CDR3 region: CASSWGLAAETQYF. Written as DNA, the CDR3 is TGTGCCAGCAGTTGGGGACTAGCGGCAGAGACCCAGTACTTC.

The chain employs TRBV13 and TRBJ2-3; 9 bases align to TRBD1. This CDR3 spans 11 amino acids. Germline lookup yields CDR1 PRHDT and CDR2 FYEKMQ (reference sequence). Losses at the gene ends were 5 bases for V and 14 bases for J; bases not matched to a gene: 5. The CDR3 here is CASSRDRDLYF. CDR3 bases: TGTGCCAGCAGCCGGGACAGGGACTTGTATTTT.

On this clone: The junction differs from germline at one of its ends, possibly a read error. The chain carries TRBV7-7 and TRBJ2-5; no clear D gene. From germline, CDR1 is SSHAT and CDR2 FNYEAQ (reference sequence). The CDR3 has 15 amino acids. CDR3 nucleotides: TGTGCTAGCAGCTTACACCCGGAGCTAGGAGAGACCCAGTACTTC. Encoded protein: CASSLHPELGETQYF.